One sample yielded the 8 T cell receptor beta chains listed below, sequenced in a study of T cells after yellow fever vaccination (dated by TCRdb to between 2018 and 2021). Taken with the paper, the label for treatment or condition translates to: live attenuated yellow fever vaccine strain. Library preparation was by 5' RACE. TCRdb names Illumina NovaSeq 6000 as the instrument used. TCRdb itself trimmed the public reads at Q25 with fastp, ran MiXCR and retained productive beta chains. Merged by CDR3 protein, the rows form single entries marked with the most common genes and DNA. A total of more than 25,000 distinct CDR3 sequences appear in this sample, approximately 4.9% of them only once. The ten most abundant clones make up 35% to 40% of the sample. The sequencing here drew on PBMCs, either bulk or a sorted T-cell subset (CD4+, CD8+, memory, or dextramer-sorted; not recorded which), taken on the day of the yellow fever booster vaccination. These receptor sequences come from a man between 18 and 35 years old who received the YFV17D yellow fever vaccine.

This clonotype was seen at least ten times. The chain links TRBV5-1 to TRBJ2-2; D may match TRBD1 or TRBD2 (5 bases each). The CDR3 is made up of 15 amino acids. Germline CDR1 is SGHRS and CDR2 is YFSETQ. The germline V and J ends were trimmed by 0 bases and 6 bases, with 12 bases remaining between them. The CDR3 sequence: CASSLVAGSAGELFF. Written as DNA, the CDR3 is TGCGCCAGCAGCTTGGTAGCAGGGAGCGCCGGGGAGCTGTTTTTT.

This clonotype was observed at least ten times. The CDR3 region has the DNA TGTGCCAGCAGCCACGGCTCGGGGGAGTCCTCTGGGGCCAACGTCCTGACTTTC. It is translated as CASSHGSGESSGANVLTF. The V and J genes are TRBV3-1 and TRBJ2-6; weak D call: TRBD2 (6 bases). V was shortened by 3 bases and J by 0 bases, with 15 bases between the two germline ends. This CDR3 comprises 18 residues. Germline CDR1 is LGHDT and CDR2 is YNNKEL (reference sequence).

This clonotype was seen many times. This chain links TRBV6-4 with TRBJ2-2; 7 nucleotides agree with TRBD2. V lost 3 bases, J lost 3 bases, and 4 bases stayed unmatched. Per the germline V gene, CDR1 is MRHNA and CDR2 is SNTAGT. The CDR3 is 15 amino acids. CDR3 DNA: TGTGCCAGCAGTGAGGGGGGGATAGACACCGGGGAGCTGTTTTTT. Its protein is CASSEGGIDTGELFF.

The table lists this clonotype with many counts. The V gene is TRBV28, the J gene TRBJ2-7; 7 bases line up with TRBD2. There are 14 residues in the CDR3. The V gene's germline CDR1 is MDHEN and CDR2 SYDVKM. V shed 3 bases, J shed 4 bases, and the junction held 6 bases outside the gene matches. CDR3 DNA: TGTGCCAGCAGTTTGTCTGAGCGGGGTTACGAGCAGTACGTC. It translates to CASSLSERGYEQYV.

This clonotype has at least ten counts. This chain connects TRBV7-2 to TRBJ2-5; D possibly matches TRBD1 or TRBD2 (6 bases each). CDR3 length equals 18 residues. V was shortened by 5 bases and J by 0 bases, with 22 bases between the two germline ends. Germline CDR1 is SGHTA and CDR2 is FQGNSA. The CDR3 region has the DNA TGTGCCAGCAGCCCGGGGGCCTTTTCCGGTTGGTACCAAGAGACCCAGTACTTC. Protein product: CASSPGAFSGWYQETQYF.

This clonotype came up many times. One junction end does not reproduce the germline sequence, and a read error may be involved. V is TRBV20-1 and J is TRBJ1-3; possibly TRBD1 for D (6 bases). CDR3 length: 15 residues. Germline V gene data show CDR1 as DFQATT and CDR2 as SNEGSKA (reference sequence). CDR3 nucleotides: TGCAGTGCCAGAGGGGACACTGACTCTGGAAACACCACATATTTT. Its protein product is CSARGDTDSGNTTYF.

This clonotype appeared a few times. The J gene is TRBJ2-5, the V gene TRBV4-3; 8 nucleotides align to TRBD1. Germline V lookup: CDR1 LGHNA, CDR2 YSLEER. V lost 3 bases to trimming and J lost 4 bases; unmatched junction nucleotides: 7. CDR3 size: 15 residues. The CDR3 region has the DNA TGCGCCAGCAGCCAGTCGACAGGGGAGCGAGAGACCCAGTACTTC. Its translation is CASSQSTGERETQYF.

This clonotype was detected many times. This chain's CDR3 is CASSQGQKANTEAFF. In DNA, the CDR3 is TGCGCCAGCAGCCAAGGGCAGAAAGCGAACACTGAAGCTTTCTTT. J is TRBJ1-1 and V is TRBV4-3; D gene uncertain. Germline V gene lookup returns CDR1 LGHNA and CDR2 YSLEER. Between the trimmed V and J ends, which lost 1 base and 1 base, there was a span of 10 bases. The length of the CDR3 is 15 residues.